These 12 T cell receptor beta chains originate from one sample sequenced in a study of tumor-infiltrating lymphocytes in primary liver carcinoma. The researchers produced TCR beta cDNA from 500 to 550 ng total RNA with a constant-region primer. Three nested multiplex PCR rounds, a slightly modified ARM-PCR method, built the TCR beta libraries. The first two PCR rounds used TRBV1-TRBV30 forward primers with a C-beta reverse primer, approximately 11 cycles each. TCRdb reprocessed the multiplex PCR reads via MiXCR and lists one record per CDR3 protein. The table has about 200,000 distinct CDR3 sequences, around four fifths seen once; the top ten hold 15% to 20%. Total RNA and DNA came together from approximately 22-30 mg of bulk tissue without cell sorting. The sequencing sample was made of tumor tissue from primary liver carcinoma. Every receptor here comes from a man aged 35-49 years with primary liver carcinoma and hepatitis B virus infection.

About this clonotype itself: A junction boundary mismatches the germline segment, possibly from a read error. The CDR3 region has the DNA TGTGCCAGCATAGGGGGACAGGGGTATCGGAACACCGGGGAGCCGTTTTTT. Encoded protein: CASIGGQGYRNTGEPFF. The V and J genes are TRBV28 and TRBJ2-2; 10 positions match TRBD1. Germline CDR1 MDHEN, CDR2 SYDVKM. The CDR3 runs to 17 residues. Filled out from reference TRBV28 and TRBJ2-2, the complete variable domain reads DVKVTQSSRYLVKRTGEKVFLECVQDMDHENMFWYRQDPGLGLRLIYFSYDVKMKEKGDIPEGYSVSREKKERFSLILESASTNQTSMYLCASIGGQGYRNTGEPFFGEGSRLTVL.

A note on this clonotype: Given the absence of the conserved phenylalanine or tryptophan at the CDR3 end, a read error is likely. No DNA is shown, since the ends of the CDR3 on it are uncertain; the CDR3 is the one TCRdb lists. The chain recombines TRBV29-1 with TRBJ2-1; TRBD2, the table's D call, was not compared with the DNA. Per the germline V gene, CDR1 is SQVTM and CDR2 is ANQGSEA. A total of 14 residues make up the CDR3, ends included. The CDR3 is CSVGTSGSYNERFS.

This clonotype was seen ten or more times. This sequence joins TRBV28 and TRBJ1-2; D call uncertain. The CDR3 has 13 residues. Germline assignment: CDR1 MDHEN and CDR2 SYDVKM. The ends were cut back, 3 bases at V and 2 bases at J, with 7 bases in the middle. CDR3 region: CASSFSENYGYTF. DNA for the CDR3: TGTGCCAGCAGTTTTTCGGAGAACTATGGCTACACCTTC.

With respect to this clonotype: Since the CDR3 does not end with the conserved phenylalanine or tryptophan, this likely comes from a read error. V is TRBV6-1 and J is TRBJ2-6; D unclear. Germline CDR1 is MNHNS and CDR2 is SASEGT. There are 20 residues in the CDR3. Trimming cost V 10 bases and J 0 bases, with 28 bases left between them. This chain's CDR3 is CATRPGKERESLSGANVLTI. The CDR3 DNA reads as TGTGCCACCCGCCCCGGAAAAGAGCGAGAATCCCTCTCTGGGGCCAACGTCCTGACTATC.

Worth noting for this clonotype: One end of the junction is discordant with germline, which a read error may explain. The chain employs TRBV4-1 and TRBJ1-2; D unresolved. Germline loops: CDR1 MGHRA, CDR2 YSYEKL. The CDR3 sequence is 15 residues long. CDR3 loop: CASNQDKGVNYGYTF. CDR3 nucleotides: TGCGCCAGCAACCAAGATAAGGGAGTCAACTATGGCTACACTTTC.

As to this clonotype: Compared with germline, one end of the junction differs, possibly owing to a read error. The rearrangement links TRBV29-1 to TRBJ1-2; perhaps TRBD1 as D (5 bases). CDR3 length equals 13 residues. CDR1 and CDR2 (germline): SQVTM, ANQGSEA. CDR3 amino acids: CSVSGLSNYDYTF. In nucleotides, the CDR3 is TGCAGCGTCTCGGGGCTTTCTAACTATGACTACACCTTC.

As for this clonotype: The CDR3 does not end in the conserved phenylalanine or tryptophan, so this is likely a read error. CDR3: CASSLADSSYNEQFI. The CDR3 nucleotides read TGCGCTAGCAGCTTGGCAGACTCGTCCTACAATGAGCAGTTCATC. V usage is TRBV5-1 and J usage is TRBJ2-1; D remains unclear. Germline lookup yields CDR1 SGHRS and CDR2 YFSETQ. The CDR3 extends over 15 amino acids.

Concerning this clonotype: Since a much larger clone is just one base distant, this may be a read error. No conserved phenylalanine or tryptophan is present at the end of the CDR3, so a read error is the likely explanation. The V and J genes are TRBV5-1 and TRBJ2-1; TRBD2 agrees at 7 bases. V shed 4 bases, J shed 2 bases, and the junction held 6 bases outside the gene matches. Germline-derived CDR1 and CDR2 are SGHRS and YFSETQ. CDR3 length: 15 residues. DNA for the CDR3: TGCGCCAGCAGCAAAACCGGGACTACCTACAATGAGCAGTTCTTA. Translation: CASSKTGTTYNEQFL.

A remark on this clonotype: Likely a read error: the CDR3 ends without its conserved phenylalanine or tryptophan. This chain uses TRBV11-2 with TRBJ2-1; D is undetermined. The CDR3 covers 13 residues. Germline V gene sequence: CDR1 SGHAT, CDR2 FQNNGV. The CDR3 region is CVSSLGSYNEQFL. The CDR3 DNA reads TGTGTCAGCAGCTTAGGCTCCTACAATGAGCAGTTCTTA.

This clonotype was recorded a few times. This may arise from a read error, as a much more abundant clone is one base away. The CDR3 DNA sequence: TGTGCCAGCAGACAAGATGGAGGGGGCGTCACCGGGGAGCTGTTTTTT. This gives the protein CASRQDGGGVTGELFF. The chain employs TRBV4-2 and TRBJ2-2; tentative D call: TRBD1 (7 bases). Germline CDR1 LGHNA, CDR2 YNFKEQ. The CDR3 is 16 amino acids.

As regards this clonotype: One base away lies a much larger clone, so this may be a sequencing read error. The DNA for the CDR3 is TGCGCCAGCAGCCCCGCCTGGGGGGAGCAGTACTTC. Amino acids: CASSPAWGEQYF. The V gene is TRBV5-1, the J gene TRBJ2-7; D may match TRBD1 or TRBD2 (5 bases each). The germline gives CDR1 SGHRS, CDR2 YFSETQ. The CDR3 sequence is 12 residues long. Trimming pared 4 bases from V and 7 bases from J, leaving 12 bases between.

The gene calls are TRBV4-2 and TRBJ2-5; D gene uncertain. The CDR3 is 15 amino acids. Germline CDR1 and CDR2: LGHNA and YNFKEQ. V was shortened by 10 bases and J by 5 bases, with 23 bases between the two germline ends. The CDR3 reads CATNQDLGSVETQYF. CDR3 nucleotides: TGTGCCACCAACCAAGACTTGGGATCGGTGGAGACCCAGTACTTC.